What follows describes a single T cell receptor beta chain. Its antigen remains unknown. Other DNA sequences in the same sample also yield this CDR3. The authors ran the assay at deep level. Using immunoSEQ multiplex PCR, the repertoire was profiled, and TCRdb retains in-frame clones only, with some absent. Altogether about 1 million clones are present, under 80% being singletons, with the ten largest covering about 1.5%. V lost 0 bases, J lost 6 bases, and 4 bases lay in between. Germline values: CDR1 SGHTS, CDR2 YDEGEE. This CDR3 has 12 amino acids. The sample comes from a study of shared clonotypes between healthy human individuals. Study overall: Three CD4 naive, three CD4 memory, two CD8 naive and one CD8 memory plate were used per donor. Study results and limitations: Rarefaction gave evidence that sorted-subset sequencing remained incomplete despite large depth. Naive subsets typically showed greater estimated richness than memory subsets.

The sample taken for sequencing was memory CD4+ T cells sorted from blood. Subset defined: CD45RA-negative fraction. The V gene is TRBV5-8, the J gene TRBJ1-5; the D is unclear. This receptor was identified in a man between 18 and 35 years old in good health. The CDR3 DNA is TGTGCCAGCAGCTTGGTTTTTCAGCCCCAGCATTTT. This encodes CASSLVFQPQHF.